This T cell receptor beta chain emerged from a study of T cell responses to AZD1222 COVID-19 vaccine. In the case of this clone: What it binds is not known.

Study outcomes and limitations: Reportedly, nearly half the spike-specific TCRs target unmutated variant regions. Spike-spanning, vaccine-associated CD4 TCRs were dominant at 160-218 and 743-854. Just a handful of AZD1222 recipients tested seropositive at baseline.

The data were produced by immunoSEQ multiplex PCR, yet TCRdb's version contains in-frame clones alone and is incomplete. The sample consists of 110,000 or so clones, around nine tenths of them appearing once. The source of this sequence is an adult who received the MenACWY meningococcal vaccine as a control. Sequenced material: peripheral blood, taken 28 days after the second dose of the MenACWY control vaccine.

This chain's CDR3 is CASSERGPYNSPLHF. The CDR3 coding sequence is TGCGCCAGCAGTGAAAGGGGCCCCTATAATTCACCCCTCCACTTT. This rearrangement joins TRBV10-2 to TRBJ1-6; the D gene is possibly TRBD1 (5 bases). CDR1 is WSHSY and CDR2 is SAAADI in the germline V gene. V lost 3 bases and J lost 2, with 8 bases in between. The CDR3 totals 15 residues.